The rows below give T cell receptor beta chains drawn from one sample of a study of cytomegalovirus exposure and HLA in healthy donors. This table comes from immunoSEQ multiplex PCR, and its TCRdb copy is limited to in-frame clones, with some not included. Of about 190,000 clones listed, about 77% are singletons. What was sequenced was PBMCs. These receptors were obtained from a young man in good health and CMV-seropositive. CDR3s include the opening cysteine and the closing phenylalanine or tryptophan. D genes are given only for firm matches. Size is stated for part of the rows, as once, few or many counts, or as a class when the clone is expanded.

-	-	TRBV6-4	TRBJ2-5	TGTGCCAGCAGTGGGTCGGGCAGGGGCAAGGAGACCCAGTACTTC	CASSGSGRGKETQYF
TRBD2	-	TRBV6-5	TRBJ2-5	TGTGCCAGCAGTTACGGGGGGGTCCAGGCCCAGTACTTC	CASSYGGVQAQYF
-	-	TRBV15	TRBJ1-2	TGTGCCACCAGCAGAGATCAGTCTGGCTACACCTTC	CATSRDQSGYTF
TRBD1	-	TRBV30	TRBJ1-6	TGTGCCTGGAGTGTGGGACAGCATAATTCACCCCTCCACTTT	CAWSVGQHNSPLHF
-	-	TRBV11-3	TRBJ2-7	TGTGCCAGCAGCTTCGGCCGGGGTGAGCAGTACTTC	CASSFGRGEQYF
TRBD2	-	TRBV5-3	TRBJ2-7	TGTGCCAGAAGCTTACCTAGCGGGAGGCCCTGCAGCTCCTACGAGCAGTACTTC	CARSLPSGRPCSSYEQYF
-	-	TRBV13	TRBJ2-2	TGTGCCAGCAGCTCTCGGGACACCGGGGAGCTGTTTTTT	CASSSRDTGELFF
TRBD2	once	TRBV7-9	TRBJ2-3	TGTGCCAGCAGCTCCCTGGCGAGCGGGGGGATAGATACGCAGTATTTT	CASSSLASGGIDTQYF
-	-	TRBV30	TRBJ1-1	TGTGCCTGGAGAGATTCCGGGACACGTGAAGCTTTCTTT	CAWRDSGTREAFF
-	few	TRBV5-1	TRBJ2-3	TGCGCCAGCAAATTGCGGGTAGAGGCGGCAGATACGCAGTATTTT	CASKLRVEAADTQYF
TRBD2	-	TRBV4-3	TRBJ2-3	TGCGCCAGCAGCCAGTCTAGCGGGAGACGGGATACGCAGTATTTT	CASSQSSGRRDTQYF
TRBD1	-	TRBV28	TRBJ1-2	TGTGCCAGCAGTTTTTCCGGGACAGGGTATTATGGCTACACCTTC	CASSFSGTGYYGYTF
TRBD2	-	TRBV9	TRBJ2-2	TGTGCCAGCAGCGAGCTAGCGGACCCCACCGGGGAGCTGTTTTTT	CASSELADPTGELFF